This entry describes one TCR beta chain. These data come from a study of Ad26.COV2.S vaccination and SARS-CoV-2 variants. About the research overall: Participant was drawn from the COV1001 Ad26.COV2.S trial arm. Once, or twice with 56 days between doses, Ad26.COV2.S was given intramuscularly.

Profiling relied on immunoSEQ multiplex PCR, and the TCRdb table lists in-frame clones only, not all of them. The profile shows about 320,000 clones, more than 70% of them singletons. CDR3 length equals 14 residues. Germline V gene sequence: CDR1 SGHTA, CDR2 FQGNSA. The germline V and J ends were trimmed by 1 base and 4 bases, with 10 bases remaining between them. Sample treatment: 15 to 20 received Ad26.COV2.S at low or high dose, single or two shots; roughly 5 received placebo; per-sample allocation not given. Sampling took place 63 days after the first vaccine or placebo injection. A Boston adult aged 18-55 years was the donor.

The chain couples TRBV7-2 to TRBJ1-2; D is perhaps TRBD1 (5 bases). The receptor was isolated from a person between 18 and 60 years old who received the Ad26.COV2.S COVID-19 vaccine or a placebo. The material sequenced was peripheral blood, taken in a trial of Ad26.COV2.S vaccine versus placebo. CDR3 nucleotides: TGTGCCAGCAGCTTAGACAGGCTTGCCTATGGCTACACCTTC. Translating gives CASSLDRLAYGYTF.